Listed here are 8 T cell receptor beta chains from one sample, sequenced in a study of shared clonotypes between healthy human individuals. The assay was immunoSEQ multiplex PCR, and TCRdb's table has in-frame clones only and misses some. The table has 2 million to 3 million clones, around nine tenths seen once; the top ten hold about 0.13%. The sequenced sample consisted of naive CD4+ T cells sorted from blood. Subset here: CD45RA+ positively selected. These receptors all come from a man younger than 30 in good health.

The chain uses TRBV6-1 and TRBJ2-4, with D tentatively TRBD2 (6 bases). Germline V gene data show CDR1 as MNHNS and CDR2 as SASEGT. CDR3 length equals 16 residues. V was trimmed by 4 bases and J by 0 bases, leaving 13 bases between them. In DNA, the CDR3 is TGTGCCAGCAGTGCGACTAGTGATCTAGCCAAAAACATTCAGTACTTC. Protein: CASSATSDLAKNIQYF.

The chain is built from TRBV5-4 and TRBJ2-1; 16 positions match TRBD2. Germline trimming cut 3 bases from V and 8 bases from J; bases unmatched to any gene: 5. This CDR3 spans 16 amino acids. Germline values: CDR1 SGHNT, CDR2 YYREEE (reference sequence). In DNA, the CDR3 is TGTGCCAGCAGCTGGGGACTAGCGGGGGGGCAGGATGAGCAGTTCTTC. This translates into CASSWGLAGGQDEQFF.

The V and J genes are TRBV7-9 and TRBJ1-2; the D is unclear. The germline gives CDR1 SEHNR, CDR2 FQNEAQ (reference sequence). Trimming left V 1 base short and J 9 bases short, with 9 bases between. The CDR3 totals 12 residues. CDR3 loop: CASSLGVGSYTF. Written as DNA, the CDR3 is TGTGCCAGCAGCTTAGGAGTGGGAAGCTACACCTTC.

The CDR3 sequence is CASRADGVVHGYTF. CDR3 nucleotide sequence: TGTGCCAGTAGAGCGGACGGTGTCGTCCATGGCTACACCTTC. The chain carries TRBV19 and TRBJ1-2; D call uncertain. CDR3 size: 14 residues. The germline gives CDR1 LNHDA, CDR2 SQIVND (reference sequence). V dropped 6 bases and J dropped 6 bases, with 17 bases sitting between them.

The gene calls are TRBV2 and TRBJ1-2; D is undetermined. V dropped 3 bases and J dropped 4 bases, with 15 bases sitting between them. Looked up from germline, CDR1 is SNHLY and CDR2 is FYNNEI. This CDR3 has 15 residues. CDR3 in amino acids: CASSEARGRSYGYTF. As DNA, the CDR3 is TGTGCCAGCAGTGAGGCGAGAGGGAGGTCCTATGGCTACACCTTC.

As concerns this clone: A junction boundary mismatches the germline segment, possibly from a read error. The V call is TRBV7-7, the J call TRBJ2-5; no reliable D call. Germline loops: CDR1 SSHAT, CDR2 FNYEAQ (reference sequence). The CDR3 has 17 residues. CDR3: CASSSSVGTFGPETQYF. CDR3 DNA: TGTGCTAGCAGCTCCTCCGTCGGCACTTTTGGACCAGAGACCCAGTACTTC.

The chain has TRBV6-5 and TRBJ1-4; 9 bases fit TRBD1. The CDR3 totals 15 residues. Germline CDR1 MNHEY, CDR2 SVGAGI. The trim removed 5 bases at V and 7 bases at J, leaving 8 bases unmatched. The chain's CDR3 is CASSPPGQGGEKLFF. CDR3 in DNA: TGTGCCAGCAGTCCCCCGGGACAGGGCGGTGAAAAACTGTTTTTT.

The chain employs TRBV9 and TRBJ2-7, with 8 nucleotides matching TRBD1. The germline CDR1 and CDR2 sequences are SGDLS and YYNGEE. V was pared by 0 bases and J by 4 bases, with 6 bases of the junction left unmatched. This CDR3 has 15 amino acids. The CDR3 protein is CASSVATGAVYEQYF. CDR3 in DNA: TGTGCCAGCAGCGTAGCGACAGGGGCGGTTTACGAGCAGTACTTC.